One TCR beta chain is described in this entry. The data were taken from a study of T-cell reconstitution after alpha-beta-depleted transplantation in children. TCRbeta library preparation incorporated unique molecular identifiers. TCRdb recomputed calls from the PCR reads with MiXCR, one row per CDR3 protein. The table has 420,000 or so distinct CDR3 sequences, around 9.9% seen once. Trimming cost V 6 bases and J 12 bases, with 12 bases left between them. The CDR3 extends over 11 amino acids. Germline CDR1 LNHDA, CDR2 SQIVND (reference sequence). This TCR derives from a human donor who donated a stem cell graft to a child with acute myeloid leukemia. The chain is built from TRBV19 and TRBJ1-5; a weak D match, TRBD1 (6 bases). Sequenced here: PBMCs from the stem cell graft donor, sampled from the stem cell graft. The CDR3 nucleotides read TGTGCCAGTAGACAGGGATACCTCCAGCATTTT. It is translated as CASRQGYLQHF.